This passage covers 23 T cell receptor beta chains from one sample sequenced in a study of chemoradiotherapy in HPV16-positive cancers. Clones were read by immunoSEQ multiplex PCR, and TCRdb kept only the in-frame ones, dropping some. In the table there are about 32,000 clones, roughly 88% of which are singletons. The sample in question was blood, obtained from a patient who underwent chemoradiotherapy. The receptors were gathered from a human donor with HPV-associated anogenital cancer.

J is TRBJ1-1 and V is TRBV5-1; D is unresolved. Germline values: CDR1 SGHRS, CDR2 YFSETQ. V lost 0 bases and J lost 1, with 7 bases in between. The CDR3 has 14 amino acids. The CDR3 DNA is TGCGCCAGCAGCTTGGACGGCCCGAACACTGAAGCTTTCTTT. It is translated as CASSLDGPNTEAFF.

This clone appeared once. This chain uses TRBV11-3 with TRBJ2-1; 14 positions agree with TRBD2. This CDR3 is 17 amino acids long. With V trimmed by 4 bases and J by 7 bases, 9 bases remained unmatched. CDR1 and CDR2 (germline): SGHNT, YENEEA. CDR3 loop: CASSSRKTSGGENEQFF. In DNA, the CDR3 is TGTGCCAGCAGCTCACGTAAGACTAGCGGGGGGGAGAATGAGCAGTTCTTC.

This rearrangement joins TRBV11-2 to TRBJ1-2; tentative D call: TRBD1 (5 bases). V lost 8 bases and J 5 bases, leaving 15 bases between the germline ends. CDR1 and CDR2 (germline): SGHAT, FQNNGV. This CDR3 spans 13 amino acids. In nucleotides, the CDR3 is TGTGCCAGCGGACTTGGGACGGATTATGGCTACACCTTC. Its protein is CASGLGTDYGYTF.

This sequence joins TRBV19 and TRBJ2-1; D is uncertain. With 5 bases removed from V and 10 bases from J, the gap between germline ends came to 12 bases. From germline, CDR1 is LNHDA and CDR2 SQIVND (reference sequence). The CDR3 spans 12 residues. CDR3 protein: CASSPRKGEQFF. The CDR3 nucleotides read TGTGCCAGTAGTCCCCGGAAGGGCGAGCAGTTCTTC.

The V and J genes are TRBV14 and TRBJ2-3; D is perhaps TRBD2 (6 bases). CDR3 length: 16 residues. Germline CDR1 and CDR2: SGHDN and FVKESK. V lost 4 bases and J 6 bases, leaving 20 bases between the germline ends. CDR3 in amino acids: CASSLPLVGRRDTQYF. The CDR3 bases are TGTGCCAGCAGCCTCCCCTTGGTCGGGAGAAGGGATACGCAGTATTTT.

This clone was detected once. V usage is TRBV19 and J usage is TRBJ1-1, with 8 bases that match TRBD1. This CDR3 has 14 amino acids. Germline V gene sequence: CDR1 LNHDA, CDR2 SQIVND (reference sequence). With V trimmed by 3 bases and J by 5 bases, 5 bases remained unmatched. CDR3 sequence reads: CASSMQGAGTEAFF. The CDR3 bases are TGTGCCAGTAGTATGCAGGGGGCAGGTACTGAAGCTTTCTTT. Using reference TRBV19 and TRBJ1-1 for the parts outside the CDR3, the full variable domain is DGGITQSPKYLFRKEGQNVTLSCEQNLNHDAMYWYRQDPGQGLRLIYYSQIVNDFQKGDIAEGYSVSREKKESFPLTVTSAQKNPTAFYLCASSMQGAGTEAFFGQGTRLTVV.

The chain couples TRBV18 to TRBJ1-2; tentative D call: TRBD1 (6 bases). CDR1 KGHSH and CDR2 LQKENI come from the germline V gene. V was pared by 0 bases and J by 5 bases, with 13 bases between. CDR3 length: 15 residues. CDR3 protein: CASSPPQGTRYGYTF. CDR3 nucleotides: TGTGCCAGCTCACCACCGCAGGGGACGAGGTATGGCTACACCTTC.

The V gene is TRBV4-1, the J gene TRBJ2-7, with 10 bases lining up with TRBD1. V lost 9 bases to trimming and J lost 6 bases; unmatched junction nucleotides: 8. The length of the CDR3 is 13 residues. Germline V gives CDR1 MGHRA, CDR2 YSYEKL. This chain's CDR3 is CASSGTGVAEQYF. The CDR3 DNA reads TGCGCCAGTTCCGGGACAGGGGTTGCCGAGCAGTACTTC.

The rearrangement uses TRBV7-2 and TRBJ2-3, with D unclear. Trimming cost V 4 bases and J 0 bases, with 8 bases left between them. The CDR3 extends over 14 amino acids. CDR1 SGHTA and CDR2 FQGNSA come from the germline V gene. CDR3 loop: CASSYKSSTDTQYF. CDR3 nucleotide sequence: TGTGCCAGCAGCTATAAATCTAGCACAGATACGCAGTATTTT.

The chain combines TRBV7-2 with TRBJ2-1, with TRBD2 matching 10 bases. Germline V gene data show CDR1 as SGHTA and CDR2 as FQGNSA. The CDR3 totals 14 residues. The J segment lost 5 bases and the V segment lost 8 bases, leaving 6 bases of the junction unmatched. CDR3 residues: CASGKGLANNEQFF. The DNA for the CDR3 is TGTGCCAGCGGCAAGGGACTAGCGAACAATGAGCAGTTCTTC.

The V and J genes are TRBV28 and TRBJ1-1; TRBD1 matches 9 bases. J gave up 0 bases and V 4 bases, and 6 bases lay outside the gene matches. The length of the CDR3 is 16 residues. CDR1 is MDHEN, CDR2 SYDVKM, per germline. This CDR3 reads CASSSPGTGMNTEAFF. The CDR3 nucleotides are TGTGCCAGCAGTTCGCCCGGGACAGGGATGAACACTGAAGCTTTCTTT.

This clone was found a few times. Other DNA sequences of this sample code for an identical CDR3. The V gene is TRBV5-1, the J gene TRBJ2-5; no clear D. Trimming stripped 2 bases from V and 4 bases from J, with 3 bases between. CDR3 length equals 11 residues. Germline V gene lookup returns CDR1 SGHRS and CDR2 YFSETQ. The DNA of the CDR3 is TGCGCCAGCAGCTTCCGAGAGACCCAGTACTTC. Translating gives CASSFRETQYF.

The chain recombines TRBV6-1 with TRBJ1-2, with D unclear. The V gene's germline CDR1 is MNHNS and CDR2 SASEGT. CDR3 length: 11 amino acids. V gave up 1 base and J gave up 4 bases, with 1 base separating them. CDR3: CASSEGYGYTF. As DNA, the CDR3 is TGTGCCAGCAGTGAAGGCTATGGCTACACCTTC.

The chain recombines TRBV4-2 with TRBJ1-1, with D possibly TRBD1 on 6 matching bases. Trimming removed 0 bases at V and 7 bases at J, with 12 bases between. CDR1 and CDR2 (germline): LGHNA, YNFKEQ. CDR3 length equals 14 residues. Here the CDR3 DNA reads TGTGCCAGCAGCCAAGACCAGGGGAATTATGAAGCTTTCTTT. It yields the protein CASSQDQGNYEAFF.

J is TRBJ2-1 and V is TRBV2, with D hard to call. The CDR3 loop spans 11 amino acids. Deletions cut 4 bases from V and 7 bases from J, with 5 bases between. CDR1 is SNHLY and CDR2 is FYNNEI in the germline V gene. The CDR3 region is CASSVRNEQFF. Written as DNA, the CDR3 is TGTGCCAGCAGTGTACGGAATGAGCAGTTCTTC.

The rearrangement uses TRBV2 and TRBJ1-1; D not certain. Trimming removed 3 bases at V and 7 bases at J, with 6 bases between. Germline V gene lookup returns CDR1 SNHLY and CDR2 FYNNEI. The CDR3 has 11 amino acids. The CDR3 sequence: CASSDRLEAFF. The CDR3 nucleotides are TGTGCCAGCAGTGACAGACTTGAAGCTTTCTTT.

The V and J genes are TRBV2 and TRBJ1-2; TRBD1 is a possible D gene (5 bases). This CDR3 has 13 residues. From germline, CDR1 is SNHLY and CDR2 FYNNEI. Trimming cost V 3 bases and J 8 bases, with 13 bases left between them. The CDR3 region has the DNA TGTGCCAGCAGTGAGGTAGAGGGGCAGGGCTACACCTTC. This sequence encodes CASSEVEGQGYTF.

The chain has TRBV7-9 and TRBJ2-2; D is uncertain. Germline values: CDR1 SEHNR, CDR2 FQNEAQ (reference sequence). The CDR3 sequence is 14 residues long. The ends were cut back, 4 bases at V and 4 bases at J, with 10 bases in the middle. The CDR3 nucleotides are TGTGCCAGCAGCTCTCTTACCCGCACCGGGGAGCTGTTTTTT. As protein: CASSSLTRTGELFF.

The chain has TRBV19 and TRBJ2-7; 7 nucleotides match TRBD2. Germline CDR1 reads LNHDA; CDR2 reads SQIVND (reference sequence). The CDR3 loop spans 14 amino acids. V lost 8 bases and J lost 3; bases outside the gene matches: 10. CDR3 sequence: CASAFGGENYEQYF. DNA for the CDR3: TGTGCCAGTGCTTTTGGGGGGGAAAACTACGAGCAGTACTTC.

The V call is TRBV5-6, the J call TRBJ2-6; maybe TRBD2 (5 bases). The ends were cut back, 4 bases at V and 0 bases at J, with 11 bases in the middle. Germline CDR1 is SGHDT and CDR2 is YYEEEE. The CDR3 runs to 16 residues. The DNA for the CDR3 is TGTGCCAGCAGCCAAAAACGGGGCTCTGGGGCCAACGTCCTGACTTTC. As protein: CASSQKRGSGANVLTF.

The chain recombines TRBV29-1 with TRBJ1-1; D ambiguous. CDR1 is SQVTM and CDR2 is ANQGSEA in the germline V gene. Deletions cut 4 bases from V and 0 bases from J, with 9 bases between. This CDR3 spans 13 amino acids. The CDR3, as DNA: TGCAGCGTTGTAAAGAGTTTGAACACTGAAGCTTTCTTT. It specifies CSVVKSLNTEAFF.

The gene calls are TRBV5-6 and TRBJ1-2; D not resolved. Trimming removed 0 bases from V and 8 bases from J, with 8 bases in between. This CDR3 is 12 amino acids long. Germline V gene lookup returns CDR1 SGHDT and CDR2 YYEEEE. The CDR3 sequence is CASSLAGYGYTF. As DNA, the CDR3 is TGTGCCAGCAGCTTGGCTGGGTACGGCTACACCTTC.

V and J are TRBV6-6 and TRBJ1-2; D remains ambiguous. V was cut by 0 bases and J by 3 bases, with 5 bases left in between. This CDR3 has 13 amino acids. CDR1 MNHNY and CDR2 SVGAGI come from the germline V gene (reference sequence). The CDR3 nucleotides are TGTGCCAGCAGTTACTCGAGGGACTATGGCTACACCTTC. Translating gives CASSYSRDYGYTF.